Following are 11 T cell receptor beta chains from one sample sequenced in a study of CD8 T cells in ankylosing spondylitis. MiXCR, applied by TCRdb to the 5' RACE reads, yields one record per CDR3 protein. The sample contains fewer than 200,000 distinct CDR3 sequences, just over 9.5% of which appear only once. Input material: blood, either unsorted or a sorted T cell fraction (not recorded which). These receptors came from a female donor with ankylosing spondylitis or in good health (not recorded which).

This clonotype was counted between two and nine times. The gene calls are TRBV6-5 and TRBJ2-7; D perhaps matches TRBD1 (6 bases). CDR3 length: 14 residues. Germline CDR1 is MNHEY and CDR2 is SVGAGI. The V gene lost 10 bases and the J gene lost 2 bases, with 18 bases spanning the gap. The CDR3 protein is CATSLRTEAYEQYF. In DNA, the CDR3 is TGTGCCACCAGCTTACGGACAGAAGCCTACGAGCAGTACTTC.

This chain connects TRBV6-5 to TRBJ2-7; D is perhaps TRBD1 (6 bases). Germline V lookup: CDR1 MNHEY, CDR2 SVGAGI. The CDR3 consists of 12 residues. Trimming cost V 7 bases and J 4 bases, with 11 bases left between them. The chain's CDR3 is CASKIQGYEQYF. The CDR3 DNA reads TGTGCCAGCAAAATACAGGGATACGAGCAGTACTTC.

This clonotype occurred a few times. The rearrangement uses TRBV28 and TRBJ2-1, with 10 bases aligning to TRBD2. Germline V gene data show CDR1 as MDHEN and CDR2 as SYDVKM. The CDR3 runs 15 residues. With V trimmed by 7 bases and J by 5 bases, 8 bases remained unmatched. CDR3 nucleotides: TGTGCCAGCACACACGGTAGCGGGGGGAACAATGAGCAGTTCTTC. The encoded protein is CASTHGSGGNNEQFF.

The CDR3 spells CASSPGGSVYEQYF. In DNA form, the CDR3 reads TGTGCCAGCAGCCCCGGCGGGAGTGTCTACGAGCAGTACTTC. This chain links TRBV5-6 with TRBJ2-7; 7 bases align to TRBD2. Germline V CDR1 and CDR2: SGHDT, YYEEEE. The CDR3 has 14 residues. J gave up 3 bases and V 4 bases, and 7 bases lay outside the gene matches.

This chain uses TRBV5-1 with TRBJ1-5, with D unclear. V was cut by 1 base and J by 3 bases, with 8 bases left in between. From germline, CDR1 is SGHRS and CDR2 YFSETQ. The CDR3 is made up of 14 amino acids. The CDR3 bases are TGCGCCAGCAGCTTGATGCATCCCAATCAGCCCCAGCATTTT. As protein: CASSLMHPNQPQHF.

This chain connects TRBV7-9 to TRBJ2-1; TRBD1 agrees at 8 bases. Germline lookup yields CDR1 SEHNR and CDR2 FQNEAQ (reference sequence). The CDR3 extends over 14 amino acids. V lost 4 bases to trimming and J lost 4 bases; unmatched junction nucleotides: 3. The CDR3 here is CASSWDRQYNEQFF. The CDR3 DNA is TGTGCCAGCAGCTGGGACAGGCAGTACAATGAGCAGTTCTTC.

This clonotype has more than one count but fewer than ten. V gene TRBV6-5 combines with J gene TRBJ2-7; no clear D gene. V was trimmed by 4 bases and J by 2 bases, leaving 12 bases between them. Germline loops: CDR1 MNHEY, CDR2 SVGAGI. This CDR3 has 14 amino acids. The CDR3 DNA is TGTGCCAGCAGTTTTCTCTTCGGGCCCTACGAGCAGTACTTC. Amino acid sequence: CASSFLFGPYEQYF.

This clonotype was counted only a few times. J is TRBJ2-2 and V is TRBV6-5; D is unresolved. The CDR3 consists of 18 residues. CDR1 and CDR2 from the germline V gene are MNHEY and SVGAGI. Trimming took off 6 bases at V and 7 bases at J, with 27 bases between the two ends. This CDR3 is CASSYLLGPPQGNGELFF. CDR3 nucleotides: TGTGCCAGCAGCTACCTGTTGGGCCCCCCCCAAGGGAACGGGGAGCTGTTTTTT.

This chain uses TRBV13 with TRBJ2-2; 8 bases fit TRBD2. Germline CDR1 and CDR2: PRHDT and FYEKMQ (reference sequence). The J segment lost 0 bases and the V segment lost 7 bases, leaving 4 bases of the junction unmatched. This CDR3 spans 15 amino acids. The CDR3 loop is CASILGLANTGELFF. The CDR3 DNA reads TGTGCCAGCATCCTGGGACTAGCGAACACCGGGGAGCTGTTTTTT. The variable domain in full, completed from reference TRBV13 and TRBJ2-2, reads AAGVIQSPRHLIKEKRETATLKCYPIPRHDTVYWYQQGPGQDPQFLISFYEKMQSDKGSIPDRFSAQQFSDYHSELNMSSLELGDSALYFCASILGLANTGELFFGEGSRLTVL.

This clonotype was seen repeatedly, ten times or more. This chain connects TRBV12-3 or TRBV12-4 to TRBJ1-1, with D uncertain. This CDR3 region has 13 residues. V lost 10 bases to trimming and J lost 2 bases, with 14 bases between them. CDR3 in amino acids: CATSKTDNTEAFF. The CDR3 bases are TGTGCCACTTCAAAAACAGATAACACTGAAGCTTTCTTT.

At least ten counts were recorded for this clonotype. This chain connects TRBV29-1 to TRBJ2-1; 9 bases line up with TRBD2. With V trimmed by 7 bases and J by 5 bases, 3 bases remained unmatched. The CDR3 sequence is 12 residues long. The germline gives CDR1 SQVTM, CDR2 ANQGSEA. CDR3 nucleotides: TGCAGCGCCCGACTAGCGGACAATGAGCAGTTCTTC. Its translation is CSARLADNEQFF.